The next 15 T cell receptor beta chains were all read from a single sample in a study of blood T cell repertoires in COVID-19. Data came from immunoSEQ multiplex PCR; TCRdb stores just in-frame clones and leaves some out. The table has tens of thousands of clones, about 85% seen once; the top ten hold 3.8%. Specimen: peripheral blood. The receptors derive from a man aged 60 to 75 with acute or convalescent COVID-19.

The chain uses TRBV11-2 and TRBJ2-1, with TRBD2 identical over 7 bases. J gave up 3 bases and V 5 bases, and 10 bases lay outside the gene matches. The CDR3 sequence is 16 residues long. Looked up from germline, CDR1 is SGHAT and CDR2 is FQNNGV. The CDR3 region is CASSLRGSGNYNEQFF. The CDR3 DNA reads TGTGCCAGCAGCCTCCGCGGGAGTGGTAACTACAATGAGCAGTTCTTC.

The J gene is TRBJ2-7, the V gene TRBV6-6; the match to TRBD2 covers 13 bases. J was trimmed by 3 bases and V by 6 bases; bases with no gene match: 11. The germline V gene encodes CDR1 MNHNY and CDR2 SVGAGI (reference sequence). There are 17 residues in the CDR3. For the CDR3, the DNA is TGTGCCAGCAGCCGAACTAGCGGGGGGGCTCGTGGCTACGAGCAGTACTTC. Protein sequence: CASSRTSGGARGYEQYF.

In this sample, this clone turned up a few times. V gene TRBV30 combines with J gene TRBJ2-1; 7 nucleotides line up with TRBD2. The CDR3 runs to 16 residues. The trim removed 0 bases at V and 5 bases at J, leaving 10 bases unmatched. Germline V gene data show CDR1 as GTSNPN and CDR2 as SVGIG (reference sequence). Here the CDR3 reads CAWSVPLTGGNNEQFF. In DNA form, the CDR3 reads TGTGCCTGGAGTGTACCCTTAACGGGAGGAAACAATGAGCAGTTCTTC.

V is TRBV7-2 and J is TRBJ2-2; the D gene is possibly TRBD2 (6 bases). Germline CDR1 reads SGHTA; CDR2 reads FQGNSA. This CDR3 comprises 14 residues. The V gene lost 5 bases and the J gene lost 2 bases, with 9 bases spanning the gap. The CDR3 DNA reads as TGTGCCAGCAGCCCGGGACTTAACACCGGGGAGCTGTTTTTT. Protein product: CASSPGLNTGELFF.

Only a few counts were recorded for this clone. The V call is TRBV6-4, the J call TRBJ1-1; D may be TRBD1 (6 bases). Germline CDR1 reads MRHNA; CDR2 reads SNTAGT. V was cut by 7 bases and J by 5 bases, with 20 bases left in between. The CDR3 length is 15 residues. For the CDR3, the DNA is TGTGCCAGCAAGGGGGTTAAGGGGCCGTTGACTGAAGCTTTCTTT. Residues: CASKGVKGPLTEAFF.

CDR3 sequence: CASSDGQGTGYTF. The DNA for the CDR3 is TGTGCCAGCAGCGATGGACAGGGAACGGGCTACACCTTC. The V gene is TRBV9, the J gene TRBJ1-2, with 8 bases identical to TRBD1. J lost 8 bases, V lost 3 bases, and 6 bases had no gene match. CDR3 length equals 13 residues. Per germline, CDR1 SGDLS and CDR2 YYNGEE.

The chain is built from TRBV3-1 (or the pseudogene TRBV3-2) and TRBJ2-2, with D perhaps TRBD2 (5 bases). Trimming removed 4 bases at V and 0 bases at J, with 15 bases between. Germline V lookup: CDR1 LGHDT, CDR2 YNNKEL (reference sequence). The CDR3 loop spans 17 amino acids. DNA of the CDR3: TGTGCCAGCAGCCTGCGACCCCCGGGGTCGAACACCGGGGAGCTGTTTTTT. This sequence encodes CASSLRPPGSNTGELFF.

The CDR3 bases are TGTGCCAGCAGCCAAGCTCAGACCCAGTACTTC. It specifies CASSQAQTQYF. This chain links TRBV3-1 (or the pseudogene TRBV3-2) with TRBJ2-5, with D uncertain. This CDR3 region has 11 residues. CDR1 and CDR2 from the germline V gene are LGHDT and YNNKEL (reference sequence). V was clipped by 1 base and J by 6 bases, with 3 bases between them.

J is TRBJ1-3 and V is TRBV9; D uncertain. The CDR3 has 19 residues. Trimming cost V 0 bases and J 3 bases, with 22 bases left between them. Germline V lookup: CDR1 SGDLS, CDR2 YYNGEE. CDR3 protein: CASSVESSGQPRIGNTIYF. The CDR3 nucleotides read TGTGCCAGCAGCGTAGAAAGTTCAGGCCAACCTCGGATTGGAAACACCATATATTTT.

The V call is TRBV19, the J call TRBJ1-2; 7 bases map to TRBD1. Germline values: CDR1 LNHDA, CDR2 SQIVND (reference sequence). Losses at the gene ends were 5 bases for V and 8 bases for J; bases not matched to a gene: 14. CDR3 length: 15 residues. CDR3 amino acids: CASSLRNLGQAGYTF. DNA for the CDR3: TGTGCCAGTAGTCTGAGAAACCTCGGACAGGCCGGCTACACCTTC.

The chain recombines TRBV11-2 with TRBJ1-1; no clear D gene. V gave up 1 base and J gave up 11 bases, with 14 bases separating them. Germline CDR1 and CDR2: SGHAT and FQNNGV. The CDR3 contains 13 residues. This chain's CDR3 is CASSLGPSGRAFF. The CDR3 DNA follows: TGTGCCAGCAGCTTAGGGCCGAGCGGGCGGGCTTTCTTT.

Turning to this clone: This sample also contains other DNA sequences that code for the same CDR3. The chain recombines TRBV27 with TRBJ1-2; 7 nucleotides agree with TRBD1. With V trimmed by 6 bases and J by 5 bases, 6 bases remained unmatched. The CDR3 sequence is 13 residues long. The germline gives CDR1 MNHEY, CDR2 SMNVEV (reference sequence). The CDR3 DNA reads TGTGCCAGCAGACCCCAGGGGGAATATGGCTACACCTTC. It encodes CASRPQGEYGYTF.

The chain recombines TRBV30 with TRBJ1-2; D might be TRBD1 (5 bases). This CDR3 contains 14 residues. The ends were cut back, 5 bases at V and 8 bases at J, with 21 bases in the middle. Germline CDR1 reads GTSNPN; CDR2 reads SVGIG (reference sequence). CDR3 DNA sequence: TGTGCCTGGGTGGAGGGACTCGGGACTCAAGGCTACACCTTC. It yields the protein CAWVEGLGTQGYTF.

DNA for the CDR3: TGTGCCAGCATTATGGACAGGGGTATTTCAGATACGCAGTATTTT. Protein product: CASIMDRGISDTQYF. The gene calls are TRBV6-5 and TRBJ2-3; 9 positions agree with TRBD1. The CDR3 has 15 amino acids. Germline lookup yields CDR1 MNHEY and CDR2 SVGAGI. J gave up 4 bases and V 7 bases, and 9 bases lay outside the gene matches.

The V and J genes are TRBV19 and TRBJ2-5; TRBD1 matches 8 bases. Germline V CDR1 and CDR2: LNHDA, SQIVND (reference sequence). CDR3 length equals 14 residues. Trimming at V came to 7 bases and at J to 1 base, leaving 5 bases not matched to a gene. The CDR3 spells CASTLTGGQETQYF. CDR3 nucleotides: TGTGCCAGTACCTTAACAGGGGGCCAAGAGACCCAGTACTTC.